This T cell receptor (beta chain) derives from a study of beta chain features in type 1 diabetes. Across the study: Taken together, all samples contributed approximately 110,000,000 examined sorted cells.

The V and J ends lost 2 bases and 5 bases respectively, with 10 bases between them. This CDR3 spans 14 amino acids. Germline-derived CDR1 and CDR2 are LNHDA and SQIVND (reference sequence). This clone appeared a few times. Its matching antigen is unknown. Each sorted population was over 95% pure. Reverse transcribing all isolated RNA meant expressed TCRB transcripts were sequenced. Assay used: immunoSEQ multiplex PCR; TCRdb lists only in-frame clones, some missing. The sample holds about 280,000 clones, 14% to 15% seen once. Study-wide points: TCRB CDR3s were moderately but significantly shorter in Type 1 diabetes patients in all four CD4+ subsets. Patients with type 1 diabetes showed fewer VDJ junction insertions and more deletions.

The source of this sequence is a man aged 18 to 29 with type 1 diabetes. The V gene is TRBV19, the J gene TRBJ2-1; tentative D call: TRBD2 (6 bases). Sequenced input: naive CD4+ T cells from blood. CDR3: CASSISGLHNEQFF. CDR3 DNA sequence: TGTGCCAGTAGTATAAGTGGACTACACAATGAGCAGTTCTTC.